The clone carrying this T cell receptor (beta chain) was found once. Antigen unknown. The record originates from a study of Ad26.COV2.S vaccination and SARS-CoV-2 variants. Notes on the study in general: Ad26.COV2.S recipients had broader spike-specific TCRs (P = 0.0014). Breadth, reportedly substantial, characterized the spike-specific CD8+ and CD4+ T cell responses after vaccination.

The assay was immunoSEQ multiplex PCR, and TCRdb's table has in-frame clones only and misses some. The data contain about 350,000 clones, 92% of them singletons. V was shortened by 6 bases and J by 1 base, with 21 bases between the two germline ends. This CDR3 has 17 residues. Germline V gene lookup returns CDR1 LNHDA and CDR2 SQIVND (reference sequence). Material: peripheral blood, obtained after recovery from COVID-19. This rearrangement joins TRBV19 to TRBJ2-5, with D possibly matching TRBD1 (5 bases). The clonotype was recovered from a human donor who had recovered from COVID-19. The CDR3 spells CASSGRRSRGGQETQYF. The CDR3 nucleotides are TGTGCCAGTAGCGGCAGGAGATCTAGGGGCGGCCAAGAGACCCAGTACTTC. The entire variable domain, with the rest obtained from reference TRBV19 and TRBJ2-5, is as follows: DGGITQSPKYLFRKEGQNVTLSCEQNLNHDAMYWYRQDPGQGLRLIYYSQIVNDFQKGDIAEGYSVSREKKESFPLTVTSAQKNPTAFYLCASSGRRSRGGQETQYFGPGTRLLVL.